The 22 T cell receptor beta chains below all came from one sample that was sequenced in a study of T cells in Graves' hyperthyroidism and ophthalmopathy. TCR beta CDR3 regions were amplified from RNA. First-round RT-PCR of the TCR CDR3 relied on the HTBI primer set. TCRdb independently ran MiXCR on the multiplex PCR reads; one entry per CDR3 protein. The sample lists roughly 660,000 distinct CDR3 sequences, roughly 17% occurring once. The specimen sequenced was blood. Every receptor here comes from a man aged 50-59 years with Graves' hyperthyroidism.

The table lists this clonotype with many counts. V is TRBV2 and J is TRBJ1-6; no reliable D call. Germline V gene data show CDR1 as SNHLY and CDR2 as FYNNEI. The CDR3 has 15 residues. V was clipped by 6 bases and J by 7 bases, with 16 bases between them. This CDR3 is CASSPREHLNSPLHF. The CDR3 region has the DNA TGTGCCAGCAGCCCCCGAGAGCACCTCAATTCACCCCTCCACTTT.

This clonotype was found many times. The chain carries TRBV29-1 and TRBJ1-1, with D unclear. V lost 8 bases to trimming and J lost 1 base, with 14 bases between them. Germline V CDR1 and CDR2: SQVTM, ANQGSEA. CDR3 length: 13 residues. CDR3: CSSWEFGNTEAFF. Written as DNA, the CDR3 is TGCAGCTCGTGGGAGTTCGGGAACACTGAAGCTTTCTTT.

There are many counts of this clonotype. V and J are TRBV7-8 and TRBJ2-6; D is unclear. Germline V gene data show CDR1 as SGHVS and CDR2 as FQNEAQ. Trimming took off 2 bases at V and 2 bases at J, with 4 bases between the two ends. This CDR3 is 14 amino acids long. Written as DNA, the CDR3 is TGTGCCAGCAGCTTAATTACTGGGGCCAACGTCCTGACTTTC. Encoded protein: CASSLITGANVLTF.

This chain joins TRBV2 and TRBJ2-5; D remains ambiguous. Trimming removed 8 bases from V and 1 base from J, with 8 bases in between. The CDR3 contains 12 residues. Germline lookup yields CDR1 SNHLY and CDR2 FYNNEI. In DNA, the CDR3 is TGTGCCAGCGCCTGGTCCCAAGAGACCCAGTACTTC. Translating gives CASAWSQETQYF.

This clonotype was seen repeatedly, ten times or more. The V and J genes are TRBV7-8 and TRBJ2-7; 10 nucleotides match TRBD2. Germline CDR1 is SGHVS and CDR2 is FQNEAQ. V lost 4 bases, J lost 3 bases, and 12 bases stayed unmatched. This CDR3 contains 17 residues. The CDR3, as DNA: TGTGCCAGCAGCTCGGGGGACGGGACTAGCGATCTCTACGAGCAGTACTTC. Its translation: CASSSGDGTSDLYEQYF.

This clonotype was seen a few times. The genes are TRBV4-2 and TRBJ1-5, with no clear D. The germline V and J ends were trimmed by 3 bases and 5 bases, with 14 bases remaining between them. This CDR3 comprises 15 residues. CDR1 is LGHNA and CDR2 is YNFKEQ in the germline V gene. CDR3 DNA sequence: TGTGCCAGCAGCCACCTAGGAGGCGCGGATCAGCCCCAGCATTTT. Translation: CASSHLGGADQPQHF.

The chain carries TRBV7-8 and TRBJ2-3, with 10 bases identical to TRBD1. The CDR3 has 18 amino acids. CDR1 SGHVS and CDR2 FQNEAQ come from the germline V gene. V was clipped by 4 bases and J by 2 bases; unmatched bases: 12. The CDR3 coding sequence is TGTGCCAGCAGCTACCACCCCGGGACAGGGGCGACCACAGATACGCAGTATTTT. Protein: CASSYHPGTGATTDTQYF. Variable domain in full (rest from reference TRBV7-8 and TRBJ2-3): GAGVSQSPRYKVAKRGQDVALRCDPISGHVSLFWYQQALGQGPEFLTYFQNEAQLDKSGLPSDRFFAERPEGSVSTLKIQRTQQEDSAVYLCASSYHPGTGATTDTQYFGPGTRLTVL.

This clonotype showed up just a few times. The gene calls are TRBV2 and TRBJ2-3; the match to TRBD2 covers 11 bases. CDR1 is SNHLY, CDR2 FYNNEI, per germline. Trimming took 4 bases from V and 2 from J; bases not matched to a gene: 5. This CDR3 spans 16 amino acids. As DNA, the CDR3 is TGTGCCAGCAGTGGATCGACTAGCGGGATCACAGATACGCAGTATTTT. Protein product: CASSGSTSGITDTQYF.

This clonotype appeared a few times. V is TRBV6-6 and J is TRBJ1-2; no reliable D call. V lost 0 bases and J lost 4, with 15 bases in between. The length of the CDR3 is 16 residues. Per the germline V gene, CDR1 is MNHNY and CDR2 is SVGAGI (reference sequence). For the CDR3, the DNA is TGTGCCAGCAGTTACTCGATTTCAGCGGGCGGCTATGGCTACACCTTC. It is translated as CASSYSISAGGYGYTF.

The chain employs TRBV28 and TRBJ2-7; D ambiguous. Germline values: CDR1 MDHEN, CDR2 SYDVKM. The CDR3 loop spans 14 amino acids. The V gene lost 4 bases and the J gene lost 1 base, with 11 bases spanning the gap. The CDR3 sequence: CASSWVKISYEQYF. Here the CDR3 DNA reads TGTGCCAGCAGTTGGGTTAAGATTTCCTACGAGCAGTACTTC.

This clonotype was seen repeatedly, ten times or more. The V and J genes are TRBV12-3 or TRBV12-4 and TRBJ2-1; D tentatively fits TRBD1 or TRBD2 (6 bases each). The CDR3 has 14 residues. V was pared by 7 bases and J by 3 bases, with 13 bases between. In DNA, the CDR3 is TGTGCCAGCAAGGCGGGACAAAACTACAATGAGCAGTTCTTC. Translation gives CASKAGQNYNEQFF.

This clonotype was picked up many times. The J gene is TRBJ2-7, the V gene TRBV28; TRBD2 matches at 8 bases. The CDR3 spans 15 residues. V trimming: 2 bases; J trimming: 5 bases; junction bases outside the gene matches: 8. CDR1 is MDHEN, CDR2 SYDVKM, per germline. The CDR3 sequence is CASSLPAAGGDEQYF. In DNA, the CDR3 is TGTGCCAGCAGTTTACCAGCTGCGGGAGGCGACGAGCAGTACTTC.

This rearrangement joins TRBV7-9 to TRBJ2-2, with 14 bases matching TRBD2. The V gene's germline CDR1 is SEHNR and CDR2 FQNEAQ (reference sequence). The CDR3 covers 23 residues. The V gene end was trimmed by 5 bases and the J gene end by 1 base; junction bases not matched to a gene: 21. CDR3 in amino acids: CASSGGTPSGLAGDPMNTGELFF. The CDR3, as DNA: TGTGCCAGCAGCGGTGGGACACCGTCGGGACTAGCGGGAGACCCCATGAACACCGGGGAGCTGTTTTTT.

This chain links TRBV7-2 with TRBJ2-4; possibly TRBD1 for D (6 bases). The germline V and J ends were trimmed by 5 bases and 9 bases, with 23 bases remaining between them. The CDR3 length is 16 residues. Germline V CDR1 and CDR2: SGHTA, FQGNSA. CDR3 DNA sequence: TGTGCCAGCAGCCCAAACCCGGGACACGGGCCGAGCATTCAGTACTTC. This codes for CASSPNPGHGPSIQYF.

This clonotype showed up many times. The chain is built from TRBV2 and TRBJ2-5; 7 bases fit TRBD2. Germline-derived CDR1 and CDR2 are SNHLY and FYNNEI. The J segment lost 6 bases and the V segment lost 5 bases, leaving 15 bases of the junction unmatched. The CDR3 is 16 residues long. CDR3 bases: TGTGCCAGCAGTCTAGCCCTCTGGGACTACGAAAAGACCCAGTACTTC. Encoded protein: CASSLALWDYEKTQYF.

Concerning this clonotype itself: A much larger clonotype is one base distant, so this may be a read error. The gene calls are TRBV5-1 and TRBJ2-3, with TRBD2 matching 13 bases. The CDR3 runs to 17 residues. J was trimmed by 2 bases and V by 4 bases; bases with no gene match: 7. Germline CDR1 SGHRS, CDR2 YFSETQ. As DNA, the CDR3 is TGCGCCAGCAGCCTGCCGGGACTAGCGGGAAACACAGATACGCAGTATTTT. Translating gives CASSLPGLAGNTDTQYF.

This clonotype was counted ten times or more. This chain uses TRBV2 with TRBJ2-2, with 10 bases identical to TRBD2. This CDR3 has 15 amino acids. The trim removed 8 bases at V and 5 bases at J, leaving 8 bases unmatched. From germline, CDR1 is SNHLY and CDR2 FYNNEI. The CDR3 protein is CASRKREGRTGELFF. In nucleotides, the CDR3 is TGTGCCAGCCGAAAGCGGGAGGGCCGGACCGGGGAGCTGTTTTTT.

In its sample, this clonotype was seen a few times. The chain uses TRBV20-1 and TRBJ2-1; D remains unclear. Germline CDR1 and CDR2: DFQATT and SNEGSKA (reference sequence). V lost 2 bases and J 4 bases, leaving 9 bases between the germline ends. The CDR3 contains 13 residues. The CDR3, as DNA: TGCAGTGCTAGAACCCCGACGTACAATGAGCAGTTCTTC. Translation: CSARTPTYNEQFF.

The table lists this clonotype with many counts. This chain uses TRBV27 with TRBJ2-1; TRBD2 matches 11 bases. This CDR3 spans 16 amino acids. V was clipped by 8 bases and J by 3 bases; unmatched bases: 9. In germline, CDR1 is MNHEY, CDR2 SMNVEV (reference sequence). CDR3 sequence (DNA): TGTGCCAGCTGTACAACAGGGACTAGCGGCTACAATGAGCAGTTCTTC. The encoded protein is CASCTTGTSGYNEQFF.

This clonotype was detected only a few times. The rearrangement joins TRBV18 to TRBJ1-4; a weak D match, TRBD1 (5 bases). Trimming stripped 0 bases from V and 5 bases from J, with 10 bases between. The CDR3 runs to 15 residues. The germline V gene has CDR1 KGHSH and CDR2 LQKENI. In DNA form, the CDR3 reads TGTGCCAGCTCACCACCGAACAGGCGAAATGAAAAACTGTTTTTT. Translating it yields CASSPPNRRNEKLFF. Using reference TRBV18 and TRBJ1-4 for the parts outside the CDR3, the full variable domain is NAGVMQNPRHLVRRRGQEARLRCSPMKGHSHVYWYRQLPEEGLKFMVYLQKENIIDESGMPKERFSAEFPKEGPSILRIQQVVRGDSAAYFCASSPPNRRNEKLFFGSGTQLSVL.

This clonotype was counted only a few times. This chain uses TRBV5-1 with TRBJ2-1; TRBD2 matches 16 bases. The V and J ends lost 4 bases and 4 bases, in that order; junction bases with no gene match: 8. Germline assignment: CDR1 SGHRS and CDR2 YFSETQ. The CDR3 is 18 residues long. The CDR3 coding sequence is TGCGCCAGCAGCGGCGTCCCGGGACTAGCGGGAGGGTACAATGAGCAGTTCTTC. Its translation is CASSGVPGLAGGYNEQFF.

This clonotype came up many times. This sequence joins TRBV9 and TRBJ1-1, with 7 positions matching TRBD1. The germline gives CDR1 SGDLS, CDR2 YYNGEE. CDR3 length equals 13 residues. V lost 3 bases to trimming and J lost 6 bases; unmatched junction nucleotides: 5. The CDR3 protein is CASSDNRGPEAFF. The CDR3 DNA sequence: TGTGCCAGCAGCGACAACAGGGGACCTGAAGCTTTCTTT.